The source of this T cell receptor (beta chain) is a study of T cells in Graves' hyperthyroidism and ophthalmopathy. Regions amplified from RNA transcripts were the TCR beta CDR3 regions. With the HTBI primer set, the TCR CDR3 went through a first round of RT-PCR. TCRdb used MiXCR to reprocess the multiplex PCR reads, holding one entry per CDR3 protein. In the table there are approximately 480,000 distinct CDR3 sequences, 20% to 25% of which are singletons. Between the trimmed V and J ends, which lost 6 bases and 4 bases, there was a span of 9 bases. CDR3 length equals 12 residues. This clonotype has ten or more counts. Uncontrolled infection, other autoimmune disease, pregnancy or lactation disqualified patients from enrolment.

Sample: blood. The genes are TRBV12-3 or TRBV12-4 and TRBJ2-5; D ambiguous. The source is a man aged 18 to 30 with Graves' hyperthyroidism. The CDR3 DNA sequence: TGTGCCAGCAGCCGGTGGGGAGAGACCCAGTACTTC. Residues: CASSRWGETQYF.